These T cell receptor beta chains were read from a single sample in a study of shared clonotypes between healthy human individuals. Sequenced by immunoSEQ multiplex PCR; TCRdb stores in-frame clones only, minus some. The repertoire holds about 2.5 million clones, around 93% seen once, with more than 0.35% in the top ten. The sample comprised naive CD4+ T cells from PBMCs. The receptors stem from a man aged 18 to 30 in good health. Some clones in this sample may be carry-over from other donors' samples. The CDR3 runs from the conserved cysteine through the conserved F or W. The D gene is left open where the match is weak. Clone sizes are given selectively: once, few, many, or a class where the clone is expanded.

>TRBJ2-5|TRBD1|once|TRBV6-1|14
TGTGCCAGCAGAGGGCAGGGGGCTAGGGAGACCCAGTACTTC
CASRGQGARETQYF
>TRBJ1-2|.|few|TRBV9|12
TGTGCCAGCAGCCCGCCGGGAGGTGGTAACACCTTC
CASSPPGGGNTF
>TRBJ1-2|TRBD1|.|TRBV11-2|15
TGTGCCAGCAGCTTAGTAGCGGGACAGGGAAGTGGCTACACCTTC
CASSLVAGQGSGYTF
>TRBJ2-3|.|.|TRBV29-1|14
TGCAGCGTTGATGATTGGGACCGCACAGATACGCAGTATTTT
CSVDDWDRTDTQYF
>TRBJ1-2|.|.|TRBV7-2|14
TGTGCCAGCAGCCAAGTCATTTGGGTGGATGGCTACACCTTC
CASSQVIWVDGYTF
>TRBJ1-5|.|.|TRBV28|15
TGTGCCAGCAGTTTACGAGGAGGGGACAATCAGCCCCAGCATTTT
CASSLRGGDNQPQHF
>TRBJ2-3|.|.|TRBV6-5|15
TGTGCCAGCAGTTATCTTGGCGGAAGCACAGATACGCAGTATTTT
CASSYLGGSTDTQYF
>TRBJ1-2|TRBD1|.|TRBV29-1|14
TGCAGCGTTCCCCGGACAGGGGGCTCCTATGGCTACACCTTC
CSVPRTGGSYGYTF
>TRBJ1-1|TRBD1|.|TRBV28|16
TGTGCCAGCAGTCCTCGACAGGGGGCAGTGGACACTGAAGCTTTCTTT
CASSPRQGAVDTEAFF
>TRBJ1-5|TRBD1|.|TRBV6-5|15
TGTGCCAGCAGCCCCCCTCGGGACAGGGATCAGCCCCAGCATTTT
CASSPPRDRDQPQHF
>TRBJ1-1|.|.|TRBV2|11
TGTGCCAGCAGTTCACAGGGTGAAGCTTTCTTT
CASSSQGEAFF
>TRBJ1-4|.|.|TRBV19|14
TGTGCCAGTAGTAGATCGGCAACTAATGAAAAACTGTTTTTT
CASSRSATNEKLFF
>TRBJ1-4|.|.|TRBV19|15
TGTGCCACTCAGATGAAGCGTGCAACTAATGAAAAACTGTTTTTT
CATQMKRATNEKLFF
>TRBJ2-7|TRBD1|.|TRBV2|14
TGTGCCAGCAGTGAACGGACAGGGTGGAACGAGCAGTACTTC
CASSERTGWNEQYF
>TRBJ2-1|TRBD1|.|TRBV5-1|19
TGCGCCAGCAGCTTGGTGGGACAGGGGTCGGGGAGCTCCTACAATGAGCAGTTCTTC
CASSLVGQGSGSSYNEQFF
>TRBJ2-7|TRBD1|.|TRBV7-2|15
TGTGCCAGCAGCCACAGGGGCTCGCGCTCCTACGAGCAGTACTTC
CASSHRGSRSYEQYF
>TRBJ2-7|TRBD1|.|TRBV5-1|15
TGCGCCAGCAGCCGGGGACAGGGGTCTTTCTACGAGCAGTACTTC
CASSRGQGSFYEQYF
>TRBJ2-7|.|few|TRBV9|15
TGTGCCAGCAGCGTAGATCCACGGCCTCTCTACGAGCAGTACTTC
CASSVDPRPLYEQYF
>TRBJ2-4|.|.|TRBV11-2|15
TGTGCCAGCAGCTTATCCGTGGTAGCCAAAAACATTCAGTACTTC
CASSLSVVAKNIQYF
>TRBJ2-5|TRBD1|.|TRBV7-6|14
TGTGCCAGCAGCCCGACAGGGGTGCAAGAGACCCAGTACTTC
CASSPTGVQETQYF
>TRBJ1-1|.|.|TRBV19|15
TGTGCCAGTAGGGCTCGGGCGGCAGCGAACACTGAAGCTTTCTTT
CASRARAAANTEAFF
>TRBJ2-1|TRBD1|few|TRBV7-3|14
TGTGCCAGCAGCTTATACAGGGGCCACAATGAGCAGTTCTTC
CASSLYRGHNEQFF
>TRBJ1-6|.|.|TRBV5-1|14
TGCGCCAGCAGCTTGGGCCCCCCGGGATCACCCCTCCACTTT
CASSLGPPGSPLHF
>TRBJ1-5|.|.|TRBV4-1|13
TGCGCCAGCAGCCAAGAACTCGATCAGCCCCAGCATTTT
CASSQELDQPQHF
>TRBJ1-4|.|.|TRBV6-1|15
TGTGCCAGCAGTCCACGCAGGGCAACTAATGAAAAACTGTTTTTT
CASSPRRATNEKLFF
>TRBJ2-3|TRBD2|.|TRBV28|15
TGTGCCAGCAGCCTGAGGAGCGGGAATTCAGATACGCAGTATTTT
CASSLRSGNSDTQYF
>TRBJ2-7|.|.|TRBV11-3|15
TGTGCCAGCAGCAAGACCGGGACGGGAACCTACGAGCAGTACTTC
CASSKTGTGTYEQYF
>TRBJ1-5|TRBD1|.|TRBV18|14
TGTGCCAGCTCAACAACAGGGGATAGTCAGCCCCAGCATTTT
CASSTTGDSQPQHF
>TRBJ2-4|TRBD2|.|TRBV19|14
TGTGCCAGTAGTACCCGAAGCGGGAATTACATTCAGTACTTC
CASSTRSGNYIQYF
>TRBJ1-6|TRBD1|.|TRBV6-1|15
TGTGCCAGCAGTGAACCGGGACAGGGCGATTCACCCCTCCACTTT
CASSEPGQGDSPLHF
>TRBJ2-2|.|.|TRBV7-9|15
TGTGCCAGCAGCTCCCTGGGGAGGTCCACCGGGGAGCTGTTTTTT
CASSSLGRSTGELFF
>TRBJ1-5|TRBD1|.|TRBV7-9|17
TGTGCCGATCAAGGTGGGACAGGGAATCAATGCAATCAGCCCCAGCATTTT
CADQGGTGNQCNQPQHF
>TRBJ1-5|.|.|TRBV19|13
TGTGCCAGTAGTCTAAAACGGGACAACCCCCAGCATTTT
CASSLKRDNPQHF
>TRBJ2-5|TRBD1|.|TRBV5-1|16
TGCGCCAGCAGCTTGGGGCGGCAGGGGGCTTGGGAGACCCAGTACTTC
CASSLGRQGAWETQYF
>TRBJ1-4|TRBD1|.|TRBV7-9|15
TGTGCCAGCAGCGACTGGACAGGGGCGTATGAAAAACTGTTTTTT
CASSDWTGAYEKLFF
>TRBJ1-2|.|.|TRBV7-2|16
TGTGCCAGCAGCCCTAGCGGGGTTAGTGCTAACTATGGCTACACCTTC
CASSPSGVSANYGYTF
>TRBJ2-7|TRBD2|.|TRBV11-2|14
TGTGCCAGCAGGCAACTAGCGGGAGGCTACGAGCAGTACTTC
CASRQLAGGYEQYF
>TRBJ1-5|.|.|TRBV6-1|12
TGTGCCAGCGTAGGGACTCATCAGCCCCAGCATTTT
CASVGTHQPQHF
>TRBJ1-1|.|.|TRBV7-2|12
TGTGCCAGCAGCATAAGGGTGACTGAAGCTTTCTTT
CASSIRVTEAFF
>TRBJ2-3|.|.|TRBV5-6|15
TGTGCCAGCAGCTTGAAACTAGCCGACACAGATACGCAGTATTTT
CASSLKLADTDTQYF
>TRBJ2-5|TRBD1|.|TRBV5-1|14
TGCGCCAGCAGACCGACAGGGGGATTTGAGACCCAGTACTTC
CASRPTGGFETQYF
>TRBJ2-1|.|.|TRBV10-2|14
TGCGCCAGCAGTGAGCGCCAGGGAACGGCTGAGCAGTTCTTC
CASSERQGTAEQFF
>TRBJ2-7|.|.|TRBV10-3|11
TGTGCCATCAGTGAGTCGGTCGAGCAGTACTTC
CAISESVEQYF
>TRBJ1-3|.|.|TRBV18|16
TGTGCCAGCTCACCTTCCGGGTTTGGTTTTGGAAACACCATATATTTT
CASSPSGFGFGNTIYF
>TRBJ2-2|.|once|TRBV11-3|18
TGTGCCAGCAGCTTTGGGGGCTTACGTGCCTCGAACACCGGGGAGCTGTTTTTT
CASSFGGLRASNTGELFF
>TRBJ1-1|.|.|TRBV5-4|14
TGTGCCAGCAGCATATTTTCAGGGAACACTGAAGCTTTCTTT
CASSIFSGNTEAFF
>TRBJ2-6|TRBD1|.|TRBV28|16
TGTGCCAGCTCGGGACAGGGAACTTCTGGGGCCAACGTCCTGACTTTC
CASSGQGTSGANVLTF
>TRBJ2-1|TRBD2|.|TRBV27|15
TGTGCCAGCTCTACCGGGACTAGCGGCTACAATGAGCAGTTCTTC
CASSTGTSGYNEQFF